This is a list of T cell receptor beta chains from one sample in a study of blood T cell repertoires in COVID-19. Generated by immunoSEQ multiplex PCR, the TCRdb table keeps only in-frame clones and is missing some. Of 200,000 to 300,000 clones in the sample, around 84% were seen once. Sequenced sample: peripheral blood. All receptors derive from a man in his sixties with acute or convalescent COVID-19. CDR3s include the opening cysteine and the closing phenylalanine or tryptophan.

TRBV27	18	CASSLQGGGPPRETEAFF
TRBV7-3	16	CASSPRLAGGPDTQYF
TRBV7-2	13	CASSLGYNQPQHF
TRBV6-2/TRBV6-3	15	CASSLNAQGEGKLFF
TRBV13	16	CASSTRRDSSNYGYTF
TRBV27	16	CASSLSKLAGSSEQYF
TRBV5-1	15	CASSFVSSTYNEQFF
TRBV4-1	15	CASSPEGAQNTEAFF
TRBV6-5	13	CASSLTNTRGEYF
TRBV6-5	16	CASSYSTSGSQETQYF
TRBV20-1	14	CSASSVPVNEKLFF
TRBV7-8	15	CASSLSGAGSYEQYF
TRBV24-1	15	CATSEAGVSTDTQYF
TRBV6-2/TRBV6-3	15	CASSYSEDSLYEQYF
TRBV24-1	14	CATQGDSYTGELFF
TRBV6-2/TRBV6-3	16	CASSERRGAYGGELFF
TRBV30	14	CAWKGGAAGNTIYF
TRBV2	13	CASSEEDFYGYTF
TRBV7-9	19	CASSSVQGAEGLAKNIQYF
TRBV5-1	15	CASSLEEEFGNTIYF
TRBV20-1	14	CSASGTKSNYGYTF
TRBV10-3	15	CAISPGLAETGELFF
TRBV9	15	CASSRAGRADYEQYF
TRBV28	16	CASKTGGGVYHNEQFF
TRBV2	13	CAYTGRDSYEQYF
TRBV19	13	CASSIGTGYEQYF
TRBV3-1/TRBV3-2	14	CASSPLSGSYEQYF
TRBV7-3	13	CASSYNIDTEAFF
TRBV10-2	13	CASSGTTSTEAFF
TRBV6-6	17	CASSLQRTSGGPYEQYF
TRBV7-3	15	CASSFDGRGGTEAFF
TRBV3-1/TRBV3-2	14	CASSQGDRTYEQYF
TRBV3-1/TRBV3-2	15	CASSQGGRPNYGYTF
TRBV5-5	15	CASSLLGTSTYEQYF
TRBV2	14	CARTGTQNTDTQYF
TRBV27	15	CASSRQDSGANVLTF
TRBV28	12	CASSFSGTRAFF
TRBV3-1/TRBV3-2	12	CASSFGGETQYF
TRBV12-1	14	CAPGPGGPWRELFF
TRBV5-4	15	CASSLESSGGETQYF
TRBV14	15	CASSHWDTDYNEQFF
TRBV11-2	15	CASRRTGSIAYEQYF
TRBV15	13	CATRSTGETEAFF
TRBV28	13	CASISSGTGELFF
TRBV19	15	CASSGTGVRRETQYF
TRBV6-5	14	CASSYPGWNYGYTF
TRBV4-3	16	CASSQSRDTSTGELFF
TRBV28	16	CASSLWAGSSYNEQFF
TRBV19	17	CASRGWGVTTGANVLTF
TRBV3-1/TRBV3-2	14	CASSHEDGKDTQYF
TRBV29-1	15	CSVDGTSESYNEQFF